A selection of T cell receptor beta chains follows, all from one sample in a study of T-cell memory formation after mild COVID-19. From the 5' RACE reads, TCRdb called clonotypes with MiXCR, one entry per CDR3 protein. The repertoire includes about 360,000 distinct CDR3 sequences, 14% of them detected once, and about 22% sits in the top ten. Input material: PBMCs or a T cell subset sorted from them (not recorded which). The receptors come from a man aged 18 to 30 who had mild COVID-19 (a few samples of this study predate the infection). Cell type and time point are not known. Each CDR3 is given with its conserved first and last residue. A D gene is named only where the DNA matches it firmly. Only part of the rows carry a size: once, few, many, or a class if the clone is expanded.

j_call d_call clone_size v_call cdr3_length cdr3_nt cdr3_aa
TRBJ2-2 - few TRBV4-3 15 TGCGCCAGCAGCCCCTGGACTGGGAGCACTAGGGAGCTGTTTTTT CASSPWTGSTRELFF
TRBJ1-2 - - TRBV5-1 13 TGCGCCAGCACACAGGCGCCTAACTATGGCTACACCTTC CASTQAPNYGYTF
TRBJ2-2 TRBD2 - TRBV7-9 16 TGTGCCAGCGATACCCCGGGGGGTTTAAACACCGGGGAGCTGTTTTTT CASDTPGGLNTGELFF
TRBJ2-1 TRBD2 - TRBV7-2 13 TGTGCCAGCAGCCGCGGGACTACCAATGAGCAGTTCTTC CASSRGTTNEQFF
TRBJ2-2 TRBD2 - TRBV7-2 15 TGTGCCAGCAGTCCGAGCGGGGGGTTGGCCGGGGAGCTGTTTTTT CASSPSGGLAGELFF
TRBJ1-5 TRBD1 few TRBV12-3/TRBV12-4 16 TGTGCCAGCAGTTTCGGTACAGGGGTCCGTCATCAGCCCCAGCATTTT CASSFGTGVRHQPQHF
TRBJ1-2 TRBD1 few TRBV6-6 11 TGTGCCAGCAGATACAGGGGGGACTACACCTTC CASRYRGDYTF
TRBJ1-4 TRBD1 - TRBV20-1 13 TGCAGTGCTTACAGGGGGATGGATGAAAAACTGTTTTTT CSAYRGMDEKLFF
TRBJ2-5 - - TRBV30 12 TGTGCCTGGAAAGGGGCTGGGGAGACCCAGTACTTC CAWKGAGETQYF
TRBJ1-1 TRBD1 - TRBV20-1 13 TGCAGTGCAAGACAGGGGTTTGACACTGAAGCTTTCTTT CSARQGFDTEAFF
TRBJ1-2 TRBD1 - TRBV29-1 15 TGCAGCGTCGCCTCGCGGAGGGGGCTTGCCTATGGCTACACCTTC CSVASRRGLAYGYTF
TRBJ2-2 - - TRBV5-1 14 TGCGCCAGCAGCGAGACACTAATCACCGGGGAGCTGTTTTTT CASSETLITGELFF
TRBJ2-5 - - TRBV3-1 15 TGTGCCAGCAGCCAAGAAATTCCGGGGGAGGCGGCCCAGTACTTC CASSQEIPGEAAQYF
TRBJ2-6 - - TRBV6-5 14 TGTGCCAGCAGATCTTTGTCCGGGGCCAACGTCCTGACTTTC CASRSLSGANVLTF
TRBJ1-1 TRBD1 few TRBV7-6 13 TGTGCCAGCAGCTTAGGCAGGGGACAGGAAGCTTTCTTT CASSLGRGQEAFF
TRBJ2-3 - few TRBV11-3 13 TGTGCCAGCAGCTTAGATTGGGGGGCCACGCAGTATTTT CASSLDWGATQYF
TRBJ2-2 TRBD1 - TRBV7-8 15 TGTGCCAGCAGCCGGACAGGACGGGGTATCGGGGAGCTGTTTTTT CASSRTGRGIGELFF
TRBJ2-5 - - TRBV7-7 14 TGTGCTAGCAGCACCTCCTTGGGTGCCGAGACCCAGTACTTC CASSTSLGAETQYF
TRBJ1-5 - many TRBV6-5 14 TGTGCCAGCAGTTACGCCGGGCTCAATCAGCCCCAGCATTTT CASSYAGLNQPQHF
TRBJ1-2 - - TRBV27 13 TGTGCCAGTATGAGGGGCTCCGGGTATGGCTACACCTTC CASMRGSGYGYTF
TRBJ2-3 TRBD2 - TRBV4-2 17 TGTGCCAGCAGCCAAGTAGCGGGGGGCGTAAGCACAGATACGCAGTATTTT CASSQVAGGVSTDTQYF
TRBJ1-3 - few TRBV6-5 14 TGTGCCAGCAGTAGGGGGGGGACTGGAAACACCATATATTTT CASSRGGTGNTIYF
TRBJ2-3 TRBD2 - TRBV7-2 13 TGTGCCAGCAGCCGGGGGGGCCGGGATACGCAGTATTTT CASSRGGRDTQYF
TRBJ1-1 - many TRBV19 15 TGTGCCAGTAGTATCAGTCCCTACAAGAACACTGAAGCTTTCTTT CASSISPYKNTEAFF
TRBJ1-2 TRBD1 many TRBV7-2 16 TGTGCCAGCAGCTTGTTTTCTCTGGGGACAGGGGACGGCTACACCTTC CASSLFSLGTGDGYTF
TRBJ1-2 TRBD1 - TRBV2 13 TGTGCCAGCAGCGGGACAGGGTTAGATGGCTACACCTTC CASSGTGLDGYTF
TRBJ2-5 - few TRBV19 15 TGTGCCAGTAGTATTGGGTTTAGGGCCCAAGAGACCCAGTACTTC CASSIGFRAQETQYF
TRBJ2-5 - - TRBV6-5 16 TGTGCCAGCAGTTACGCCACCGGGCGCGAGGCAGAGACCCAGTACTTC CASSYATGREAETQYF
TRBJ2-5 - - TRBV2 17 TGTGCCAGCAGTGAAGGGGGTTCTTGGGGAGCCCAAGAGACCCAGTACTTC CASSEGGSWGAQETQYF
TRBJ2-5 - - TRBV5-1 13 TGCGCCAGCCGATTCGGGGGCCAAGAGACCCAGTACTTC CASRFGGQETQYF
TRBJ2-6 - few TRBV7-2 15 TGTGCCAGCAGCTCAGGGGTCTCTGGGGCCAACGTCCTGACTTTC CASSSGVSGANVLTF
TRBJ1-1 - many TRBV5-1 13 TGCGCCAGCAGCTTGAATTCTAACACTGAAGCTTTCTTT CASSLNSNTEAFF
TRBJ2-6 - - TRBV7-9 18 TGTGCCAGCACCGGCCCGGGACACACCTACTCTGGGGCCAACGTCCTGACTTTC CASTGPGHTYSGANVLTF
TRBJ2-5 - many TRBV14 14 TGTGCCAGCAGCCGCACACACGGTCGGGAGACCCAGTACTTC CASSRTHGRETQYF
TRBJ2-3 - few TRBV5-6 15 TGTGCCAGCAGCCTTGAACCCTCTAGCACAGATACGCAGTATTTT CASSLEPSSTDTQYF
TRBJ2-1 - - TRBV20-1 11 TGCAGTCCGGCAGGTTACAATGAGCAGTTCTTC CSPAGYNEQFF
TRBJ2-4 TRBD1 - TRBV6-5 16 TGTGCCAGCAGTTACTCCTACAGGGGAGCCAAAAACATTCAGTACTTC CASSYSYRGAKNIQYF
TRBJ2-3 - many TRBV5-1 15 TGCGCCAGCAGCTTGGCAGGGATTCGCACAGATACGCAGTATTTT CASSLAGIRTDTQYF
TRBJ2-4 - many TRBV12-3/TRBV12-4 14 TGTGCCAGCAGTTTACAGGGGGCCAAAAACATTCAGTACTTC CASSLQGAKNIQYF
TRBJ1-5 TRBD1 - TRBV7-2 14 TGTGCCAGCAGCCTCAGGGGGCGCGGACAGCCCCAGCATTTT CASSLRGRGQPQHF
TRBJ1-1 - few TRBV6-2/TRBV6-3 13 TGTGCCAGCAGTTATCATTCGGTTCCTGAAGCTTTCTTT CASSYHSVPEAFF
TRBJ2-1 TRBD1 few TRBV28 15 TGTGCCAGCATATCACAGGGGGCGTCCTACAATGAGCAGTTCTTC CASISQGASYNEQFF